The 14 T cell receptor beta chains in this list originate from one sample, sequenced in a study of blood T cell repertoires in COVID-19. This table comes from immunoSEQ multiplex PCR, and its TCRdb copy is limited to in-frame clones, with some not included. The table lists 130,000 or so clones, around three quarters of them singletons, with about a tenth in the top ten. The sequenced sample was peripheral blood. The receptors come from a human donor in a cohort sampled during active COVID-19.

The chain joins TRBV28 to TRBJ2-2, with TRBD1 matching 8 bases. With 6 bases clipped from V and 1 base from J, the junction kept 4 bases outside the gene matches. The CDR3 sequence is 15 residues long. The V gene's germline CDR1 is MDHEN and CDR2 SYDVKM. The CDR3 DNA is TGTGCCAGCAGACTGGACAGGGTGAACACCGGGGAGCTGTTTTTT. Its translation is CASRLDRVNTGELFF.

The J gene is TRBJ2-7, the V gene TRBV5-4; 8 bases match TRBD1. The germline CDR1 and CDR2 sequences are SGHNT and YYREEE (reference sequence). This CDR3 region has 14 residues. The V gene end was trimmed by 3 bases and the J gene end by 12 bases; junction bases not matched to a gene: 14. The CDR3 bases are TGTGCCAGCAGCTCGGGACAGGTCGTGATCATGGGGTACTTC. It yields the protein CASSSGQVVIMGYF.

V usage is TRBV5-1 and J usage is TRBJ2-1, with 9 bases lining up with TRBD1. Germline CDR1 reads SGHRS; CDR2 reads YFSETQ. Trimming at V came to 6 bases and at J to 5 bases, leaving 15 bases not matched to a gene. The CDR3 length is 17 residues. The CDR3 spells CASNGKPRDRANNEQFF. In nucleotides, the CDR3 is TGCGCCAGCAACGGAAAACCCAGGGACAGGGCCAACAATGAGCAGTTCTTC.

A single count supports this clone. This chain links TRBV6-1 with TRBJ1-2; D may be TRBD1 (6 bases). V shed 1 base and J shed 6 bases, with 15 bases lying between them. Germline V CDR1 and CDR2: MNHNS, SASEGT. The CDR3 length is 15 residues. CDR3 region: CASSEVSTGINGYTF. The DNA for the CDR3 is TGTGCCAGCAGTGAAGTCTCAACAGGGATCAATGGCTACACCTTC.

The V gene is TRBV5-1, the J gene TRBJ2-5; D is possibly TRBD1 (5 bases). The CDR3 covers 14 residues. Germline CDR1 reads SGHRS; CDR2 reads YFSETQ. V was pared by 5 bases and J by 0 bases, with 11 bases between. CDR3 nucleotides: TGCGCCAGCAGTATCCCAGGGTACCAAGAGACCCAGTACTTC. Translated, it gives CASSIPGYQETQYF.

The V call is TRBV6-5, the J call TRBJ1-5, with a tentative D call TRBD1 (5 bases). CDR3 size: 16 residues. Germline CDR1 reads MNHEY; CDR2 reads SVGAGI. Trimming shortened V by 0 bases and J by 5 bases, and 14 bases separated the two germline ends. CDR3 DNA: TGTGCCAGCAGTTACTCGTTCCCAGGGCCACATCAGCCCCAGCATTTT. Protein: CASSYSFPGPHQPQHF.

The chain couples TRBV4-1 to TRBJ1-5, with a weak D call TRBD1 (6 bases). CDR3 length: 16 amino acids. Germline lookup yields CDR1 MGHRA and CDR2 YSYEKL. Trimming shortened V by 2 bases and J by 1 base, and 12 bases separated the two germline ends. CDR3 coding DNA: TGCGCCAGCAGCCAATGGGGGGGCAGGAGCAATCAGCCCCAGCATTTT. Protein: CASSQWGGRSNQPQHF.

The V gene is TRBV4-1, the J gene TRBJ1-2; D is ambiguous. V was pared by 1 base and J by 1 base, with 10 bases between. The CDR3 is 15 amino acids. CDR1 MGHRA and CDR2 YSYEKL come from the germline V gene. Here the CDR3 DNA reads TGCGCCAGCAGCCAAGGGGCCGGTAATAACTATGGCTACACCTTC. Protein product: CASSQGAGNNYGYTF.

The rearrangement joins TRBV12-3 or TRBV12-4 to TRBJ2-1; D not certain. This CDR3 contains 13 residues. V was trimmed by 2 bases and J by 3 bases, leaving 5 bases between them. In nucleotides, the CDR3 is TGTGCCAGCAGTTTACAAATCTACAATGAGCAGTTCTTC. Translated, it gives CASSLQIYNEQFF.

This chain joins TRBV4-1 and TRBJ2-5; 8 nucleotides line up with TRBD1. The CDR3 totals 17 residues. The germline V gene encodes CDR1 MGHRA and CDR2 YSYEKL. With 1 base clipped from V and 4 bases from J, the junction kept 11 bases outside the gene matches. The CDR3 here is CASSQGPGDRPLETQYF. The CDR3 coding sequence is TGCGCCAGCAGCCAAGGACCTGGGGACAGGCCTCTAGAGACCCAGTACTTC.

In this sample, this clone turned up a few times. The chain is built from TRBV19 and TRBJ2-2; D possibly corresponds to TRBD2 (6 bases). Trimming cost V 6 bases and J 7 bases, with 18 bases left between them. This CDR3 spans 15 amino acids. CDR1 LNHDA and CDR2 SQIVND come from the germline V gene (reference sequence). CDR3 bases: TGTGCCAGTAGGGTCGGGGGACCCATGAGCGGGGAGCTGTTTTTT. Translation: CASRVGGPMSGELFF.

V usage is TRBV5-1 and J usage is TRBJ2-2, with D possibly TRBD2 on 5 matching bases. This CDR3 comprises 16 residues. V lost 1 base and J lost 0, with 10 bases in between. Germline V gene data show CDR1 as SGHRS and CDR2 as YFSETQ. DNA for the CDR3: TGCGCCAGCAGCTTGTTCGGGGTTTCGAACACCGGGGAGCTGTTTTTT. Amino acid sequence: CASSLFGVSNTGELFF.

This rearrangement joins TRBV11-2 to TRBJ1-2; 9 bases fit TRBD1. Germline V gives CDR1 SGHAT, CDR2 FQNNGV. The length of the CDR3 is 16 residues. V lost 6 bases and J lost 5; bases outside the gene matches: 13. The DNA of the CDR3 is TGTGCCAGCAGACCTTTGTCGGGACAGGGCTTTTATGGCTACACCTTC. Encoded protein: CASRPLSGQGFYGYTF.

This chain uses TRBV5-6 with TRBJ1-6; D unclear. Germline CDR1 SGHDT, CDR2 YYEEEE. The germline V and J ends were trimmed by 4 bases and 5 bases, with 19 bases remaining between them. The CDR3 spans 17 residues. The CDR3 DNA sequence: TGTGCCAGCAGCGGACGCCGGGCCGCGGGTAATAATTCACCCCTCCACTTT. This codes for CASSGRRAAGNNSPLHF.